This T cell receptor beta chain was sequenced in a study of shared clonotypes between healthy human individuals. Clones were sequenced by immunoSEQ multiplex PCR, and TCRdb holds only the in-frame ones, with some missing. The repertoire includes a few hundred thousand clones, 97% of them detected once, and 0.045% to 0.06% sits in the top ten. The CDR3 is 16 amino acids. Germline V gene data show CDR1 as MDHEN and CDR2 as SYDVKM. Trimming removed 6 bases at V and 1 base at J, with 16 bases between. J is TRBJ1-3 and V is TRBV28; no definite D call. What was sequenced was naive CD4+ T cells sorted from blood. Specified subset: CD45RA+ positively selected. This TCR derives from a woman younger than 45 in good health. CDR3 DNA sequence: TGTGCCAGCAGACCGGACTCCAACCCATCTGGAAACACCATATATTTT. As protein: CASRPDSNPSGNTIYF. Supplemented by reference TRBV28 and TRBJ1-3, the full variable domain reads DVKVTQSSRYLVKRTGEKVFLECVQDMDHENMFWYRQDPGLGLRLIYFSYDVKMKEKGDIPEGYSVSREKKERFSLILESASTNQTSMYLCASRPDSNPSGNTIYFGEGSWLTVV.